This T cell receptor beta chain was recovered during a study of T cell responses to AZD1222 COVID-19 vaccine. Whole-study context: Recipients boosted at about 4 weeks or about 12 weeks are pooled.

Of note for this clone: As yet, its antigen is unknown.

Assay: immunoSEQ multiplex PCR; the TCRdb copy retains only in-frame clones and omits some. Among about 150,000 clones listed, roughly 94% were seen once. V lost 4 bases, J lost 11 bases, and 10 bases stayed unmatched. Germline assignment: CDR1 SGHNT and CDR2 YYREEE (reference sequence). There are 15 residues in the CDR3. Study conclusions and caveats: CD4 TCRs covered the whole spike, strongest at regions 160-218 and 743-854. Baseline seropositivity characterized only six AZD1222 recipients. In the spike-specific TCR repertoire, nearly half reportedly target unmutated variant regions.

V and J are TRBV5-4 and TRBJ2-4, with 12 bases that match TRBD2. The receptor comes from an adult in good health. The input for sequencing was peripheral blood, taken on day 0 of AZD1222 vaccination. The CDR3 DNA is TGTGCCAGCAGCCTGGGGGTGACTAGCGGGAGTTTTCAGTACTTC. This sequence encodes CASSLGVTSGSFQYF.